This passage covers 2 T cell receptor beta chains from one sample sequenced in a study of cytomegalovirus exposure and HLA in healthy donors. The PCR ran on 60 Vbeta and 13 Jbeta primers. Libraries were prepared by immunoSEQ multiplex PCR; TCRdb keeps only in-frame clonotypes and omits some of them. Of fewer than 250,000 clones in the sample, approximately 80% were seen once. The sample was PBMCs. These receptors all stem from a boy aged 2 to 10 in good health and CMV-seronegative.

This chain uses TRBV29-1 with TRBJ2-3; D may be TRBD2 (6 bases). There are 11 residues in the CDR3. V was clipped by 4 bases and J by 6 bases, with 8 bases between them. Germline lookup yields CDR1 SQVTM and CDR2 ANQGSEA. The CDR3 DNA reads as TGCAGCGTTGCTAGCGTTGATACGCAGTATTTT. Its translation is CSVASVDTQYF.

The V gene is TRBV9, the J gene TRBJ2-1; TRBD2 matches at 9 bases. Trimming took 0 bases from V and 8 from J; bases not matched to a gene: 12. The germline CDR1 and CDR2 sequences are SGDLS and YYNGEE. This CDR3 is 17 amino acids long. DNA of the CDR3: TGTGCCAGCAGCGTAGCTACGGGGCGGGGGGGCTTTTATGAGCAGTTCTTC. Its protein product is CASSVATGRGGFYEQFF.